A selection of T cell receptor beta chains follows, all from one sample in a study of T-cell reconstitution after alpha-beta-depleted transplantation in children. MiXCR, run by TCRdb on the PCR reads, gives a single entry per CDR3 protein. The sample holds around 450,000 distinct CDR3 sequences, about 17% seen once. Source: PBMCs, mostly from graft donor cells, taken 360 days after TCRalphabeta/CD19-depleted stem cell transplant. These receptors all stem from a boy less than two years old who had a stem cell transplant for Wiskott-Aldrich syndrome, so the T cells may come from the graft donor. CDR3s include the opening cysteine and the closing phenylalanine or tryptophan. A D gene is named only where the DNA matches it firmly. Clone size appears in some rows only: once, few, many, or a class for an expanded clone.

d_call	v_call	j_call	clone_size	cdr3_aa	cdr3_nt
-	TRBV29-1	TRBJ2-1	few	CSVEDYYNEQFF	TGCAGCGTTGAAGATTACTACAATGAGCAGTTCTTC
-	TRBV6-5	TRBJ1-3	-	CASSYSSGVNGNTIYF	TGTGCCAGCAGTTACTCGAGTGGCGTGAATGGAAACACCATATATTTT
-	TRBV19	TRBJ1-5	-	CASRRGQPYSNQPQHF	TGTGCCAGTAGAAGAGGACAGCCTTATAGCAATCAGCCCCAGCATTTT
-	TRBV4-3	TRBJ2-5	many	CASSQDRVGTQYF	TGCGCCAGCAGCCAAGATCGGGTGGGGACCCAGTACTTC
-	TRBV6-1	TRBJ2-7	-	CASSAVPSYEQYF	TGTGCCAGCAGTGCGGTACCTTCCTACGAGCAGTACTTC
TRBD1	TRBV2	TRBJ1-5	-	CASKKGANSNQPQHF	TGTGCCAGCAAGAAGGGGGCGAATAGCAATCAGCCCCAGCATTTT
TRBD2	TRBV18	TRBJ2-1	few	CASSPPPSGSYNEQFF	TGTGCCAGCTCACCACCCCCTAGCGGCTCCTACAATGAGCAGTTCTTC
TRBD2	TRBV7-2	TRBJ2-7	few	CASSPREAYSYEQYF	TGTGCCAGCAGCCCGCGGGAGGCCTATTCCTACGAGCAGTACTTC
TRBD1	TRBV4-1	TRBJ2-7	-	CASSLAGQGRLGIYEQYF	TGCGCCAGCAGCCTCGCGGGACAGGGTAGATTAGGTATCTACGAGCAGTACTTC
-	TRBV5-1	TRBJ2-5	-	CASGTRKETQYF	TGCGCCAGCGGGACAAGAAAGGAGACCCAGTACTTC
-	TRBV7-9	TRBJ1-5	-	CASSFPGGGQPQHF	TGTGCCAGCAGTTTCCCGGGGGGGGGTCAGCCCCAGCATTTT
TRBD2	TRBV5-1	TRBJ2-1	few	CASSSLPSGIGNYNEQFF	TGCGCCAGCAGCTCCTTACCTAGCGGGATAGGGAACTACAATGAGCAGTTCTTC
TRBD1	TRBV6-1	TRBJ1-4	-	CASSVRPPGQPNEKLFF	TGTGCCAGCAGTGTCCGCCCTCCGGGACAGCCTAATGAAAAACTGTTTTTT
-	TRBV5-4	TRBJ2-3	-	CASRFRDTQYF	TGTGCCAGCAGGTTCAGGGATACGCAGTATTTT
-	TRBV29-1	TRBJ2-2	few	CSAQGRGETGELFF	TGCAGCGCCCAGGGAAGGGGCGAGACCGGGGAGCTGTTTTTT
-	TRBV6-2/TRBV6-3	TRBJ2-2	-	CASSPRRGSANTGELFF	TGTGCCAGCAGTCCCCGGAGGGGGAGTGCAAACACCGGGGAGCTGTTTTTT
-	TRBV29-1	TRBJ1-3	few	CSGTTGNTIYF	TGCAGCGGTACGACGGGAAACACCATATATTTT
TRBD2	TRBV12-3/TRBV12-4	TRBJ2-5	-	CASSLSAGGQETQYF	TGTGCCAGCAGTTTATCAGCGGGGGGTCAAGAGACCCAGTACTTC
-	TRBV5-5	TRBJ2-1	-	CASSFPRRGGSYNEQFF	TGTGCCAGCAGCTTTCCCCGCCGCGGAGGCTCCTACAATGAGCAGTTCTTC
-	TRBV5-1	TRBJ2-7	few	CASNSGVSYEQYF	TGCGCCAGCAACTCCGGAGTGTCCTACGAGCAGTACTTC
-	TRBV9	TRBJ2-1	-	CASSVGMTGSYNEQFF	TGTGCCAGCAGCGTAGGAATGACCGGCTCCTACAATGAGCAGTTCTTC
-	TRBV20-1	TRBJ2-7	few	CSAEPDSSYEQYF	TGCAGTGCCGAACCGGACAGCTCCTACGAGCAGTACTTC
-	TRBV7-9	TRBJ2-7	-	CASSSLWYEQYF	TGTGCCAGCAGCTCCCTCTGGTACGAGCAGTACTTC
TRBD1	TRBV6-5	TRBJ2-3	few	CASSYSYRDRTGYTDTQYF	TGTGCCAGCAGTTACTCCTACAGGGACAGGACAGGCTACACAGATACGCAGTATTTT
TRBD1	TRBV25-1	TRBJ2-7	-	CASSDKRQGAIEQYF	TGTGCCAGCAGTGACAAGAGACAGGGGGCGATCGAGCAGTACTTC
-	TRBV4-3	TRBJ2-2	-	CASSQDRNGELFF	TGCGCCAGCAGCCAAGATAGGAACGGGGAGCTGTTTTTT
-	TRBV12-3/TRBV12-4	TRBJ2-1	few	CASTLTRFAYNEQFF	TGTGCCAGCACTCTGACTAGGTTCGCCTACAATGAGCAGTTCTTC
-	TRBV29-1	TRBJ1-2	few	CSVDTETNYGYTF	TGCAGCGTTGACACAGAAACTAACTATGGCTACACCTTC
TRBD2	TRBV28	TRBJ2-1	few	CASSSRGAAYNEQFF	TGTGCCAGCAGTTCGCGGGGGGCCGCCTACAATGAGCAGTTCTTC
-	TRBV28	TRBJ1-5	-	CASTPGVSQPQHF	TGTGCCAGCACCCCGGGGGTCAGTCAGCCCCAGCATTTT
TRBD2	TRBV4-3	TRBJ2-1	-	CASSQVIISGRKGYNEQFF	TGCGCCAGCAGCCAAGTCATAATTAGCGGGAGAAAAGGGTACAATGAGCAGTTCTTC
TRBD2	TRBV9	TRBJ2-3	-	CASSEPGTSGTDTQYF	TGTGCCAGCAGCGAGCCCGGGACTAGCGGCACAGATACGCAGTATTTT
TRBD1	TRBV5-1	TRBJ2-7	-	CASSYGTGTSYEQYF	TGCGCCAGCAGCTATGGGACAGGGACTTCCTACGAGCAGTACTTC